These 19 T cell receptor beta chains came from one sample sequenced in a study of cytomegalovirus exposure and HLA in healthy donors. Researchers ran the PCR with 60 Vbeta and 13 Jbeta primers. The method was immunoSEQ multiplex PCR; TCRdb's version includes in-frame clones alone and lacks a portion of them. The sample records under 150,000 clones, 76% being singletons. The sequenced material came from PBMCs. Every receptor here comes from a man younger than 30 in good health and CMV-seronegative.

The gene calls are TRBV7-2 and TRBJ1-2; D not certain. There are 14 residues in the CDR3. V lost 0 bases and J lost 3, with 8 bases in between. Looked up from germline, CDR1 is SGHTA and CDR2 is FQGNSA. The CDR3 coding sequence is TGTGCCAGCAGCTTAGCCCCAGCGGACTATGGCTACACCTTC. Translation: CASSLAPADYGYTF.

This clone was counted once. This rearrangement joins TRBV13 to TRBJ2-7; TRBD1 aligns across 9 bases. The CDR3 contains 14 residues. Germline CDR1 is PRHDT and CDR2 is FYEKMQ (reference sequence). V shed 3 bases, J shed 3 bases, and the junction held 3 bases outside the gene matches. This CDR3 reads CASSFPGQGYEQYF. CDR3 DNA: TGTGCCAGCAGCTTCCCGGGACAGGGCTACGAGCAGTACTTC.

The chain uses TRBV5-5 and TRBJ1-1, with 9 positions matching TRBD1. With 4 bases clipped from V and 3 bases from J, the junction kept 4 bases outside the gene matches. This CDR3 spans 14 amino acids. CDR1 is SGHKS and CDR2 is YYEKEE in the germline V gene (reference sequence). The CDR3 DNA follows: TGTGCCAGCAGCGGCCGGGACAGGGACACTGAAGCTTTCTTT. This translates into CASSGRDRDTEAFF.

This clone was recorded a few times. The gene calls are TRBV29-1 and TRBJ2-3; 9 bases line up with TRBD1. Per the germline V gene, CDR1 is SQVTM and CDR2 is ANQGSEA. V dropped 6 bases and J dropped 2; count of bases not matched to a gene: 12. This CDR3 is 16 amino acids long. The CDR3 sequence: CSVPGTGGGLTDTQYF. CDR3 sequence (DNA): TGCAGCGTCCCGGGCACAGGGGGCGGCCTCACAGATACGCAGTATTTT.

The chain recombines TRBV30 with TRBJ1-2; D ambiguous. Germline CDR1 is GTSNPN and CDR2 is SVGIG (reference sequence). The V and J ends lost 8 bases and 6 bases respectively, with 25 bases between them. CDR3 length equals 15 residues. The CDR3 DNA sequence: TGTGCCGCCCGGGTCCGCAACCCCCGGTTTGATGGCTACACCTTC. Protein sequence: CAARVRNPRFDGYTF.

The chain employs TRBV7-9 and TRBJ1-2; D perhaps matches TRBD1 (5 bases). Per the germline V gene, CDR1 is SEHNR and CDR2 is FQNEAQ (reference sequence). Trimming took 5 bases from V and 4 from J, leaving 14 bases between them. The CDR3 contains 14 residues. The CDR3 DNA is TGTGCCAGCAGCATGACGACAGACACCTATGGCTACACCTTC. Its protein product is CASSMTTDTYGYTF. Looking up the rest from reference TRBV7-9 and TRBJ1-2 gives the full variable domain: DTGVSQNPRHKITKRGQNVTFRCDPISEHNRLYWYRQTLGQGPEFLTYFQNEAQLEKSRLLSDRFSAERPKGSFSTLEIQRTEQGDSAMYLCASSMTTDTYGYTFGSGTRLTVV.

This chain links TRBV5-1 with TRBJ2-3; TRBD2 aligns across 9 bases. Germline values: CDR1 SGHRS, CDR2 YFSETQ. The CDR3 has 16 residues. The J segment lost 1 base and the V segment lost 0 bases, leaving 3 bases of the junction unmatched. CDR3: CASSLAVAGGTDTQYF. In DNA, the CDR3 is TGCGCCAGCAGCTTGGCGGTAGCGGGGGGCACAGATACGCAGTATTTT.

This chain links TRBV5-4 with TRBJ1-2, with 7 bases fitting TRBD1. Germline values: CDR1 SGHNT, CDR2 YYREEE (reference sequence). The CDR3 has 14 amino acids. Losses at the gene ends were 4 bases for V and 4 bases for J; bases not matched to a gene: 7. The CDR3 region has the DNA TGTGCCAGCAGCCTCTTGCCAGGGGGCTATGGCTACACCTTC. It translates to CASSLLPGGYGYTF. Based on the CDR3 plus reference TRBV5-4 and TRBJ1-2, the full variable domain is ETGVTQSPTHLIKTRGQQVTLRCSSQSGHNTVSWYQQALGQGPQFIFQYYREEENGRGNFPPRFSGLQFPNYSSELNVNALELDDSALYLCASSLLPGGYGYTFGSGTRLTVV.

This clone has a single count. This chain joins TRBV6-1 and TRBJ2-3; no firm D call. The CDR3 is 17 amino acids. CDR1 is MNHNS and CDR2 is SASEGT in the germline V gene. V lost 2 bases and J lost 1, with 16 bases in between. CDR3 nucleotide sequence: TGTGCCAGCAGTGAATTTCCCCCCCCCAGCGGCACAGATACGCAGTATTTT. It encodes CASSEFPPPSGTDTQYF.

CDR3 amino acids: CASSQPKREKGQINQPQHF. CDR3 nucleotides: TGCGCCAGCAGTCAACCCAAAAGGGAGAAGGGACAGATCAATCAGCCCCAGCATTTT. The gene calls are TRBV23-1 and TRBJ1-5, with 7 bases lining up with TRBD1. TRBV23-1 is given ORF status, its function remaining uncertain. The CDR3 runs to 19 residues. The V and J ends lost 2 bases and 3 bases, in that order; junction bases with no gene match: 16.

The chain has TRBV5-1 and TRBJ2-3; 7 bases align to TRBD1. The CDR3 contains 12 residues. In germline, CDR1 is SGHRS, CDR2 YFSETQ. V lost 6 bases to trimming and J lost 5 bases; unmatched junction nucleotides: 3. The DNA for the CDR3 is TGCGCCAGCATCTCAGGGGGAGATACGCAGTATTTT. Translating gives CASISGGDTQYF.

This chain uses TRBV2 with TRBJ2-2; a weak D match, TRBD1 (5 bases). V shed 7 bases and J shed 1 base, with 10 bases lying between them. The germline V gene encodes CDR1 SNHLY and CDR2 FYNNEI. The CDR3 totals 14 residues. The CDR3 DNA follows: TGTGCCAGCACTCAAGACAGGAACACCGGGGAGCTGTTTTTT. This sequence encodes CASTQDRNTGELFF.

The CDR3 protein is CAVHASGGHNEQFF. In DNA form, the CDR3 reads TGTGCCGTCCACGCTAGCGGGGGACACAATGAGCAGTTCTTC. The J gene is TRBJ2-1, the V gene TRBV6-5; 10 nucleotides match TRBD2. Germline CDR1 reads MNHEY; CDR2 reads SVGAGI. V trimming: 11 bases; J trimming: 5 bases; junction bases outside the gene matches: 9. This CDR3 spans 14 amino acids.

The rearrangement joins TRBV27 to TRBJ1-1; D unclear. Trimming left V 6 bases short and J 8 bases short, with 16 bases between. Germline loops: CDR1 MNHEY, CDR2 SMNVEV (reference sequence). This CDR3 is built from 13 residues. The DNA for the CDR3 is TGTGCCAGCAGCCCCGGCGGAATTCACGAAGCTTTCTTT. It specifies CASSPGGIHEAFF.

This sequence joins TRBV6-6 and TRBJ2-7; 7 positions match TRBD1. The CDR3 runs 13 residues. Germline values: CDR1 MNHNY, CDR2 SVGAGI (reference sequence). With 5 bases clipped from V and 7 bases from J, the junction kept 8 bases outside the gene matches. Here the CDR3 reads CASSPDRAREQYF. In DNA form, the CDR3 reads TGTGCCAGCAGTCCTGACAGGGCTCGGGAGCAGTACTTC.

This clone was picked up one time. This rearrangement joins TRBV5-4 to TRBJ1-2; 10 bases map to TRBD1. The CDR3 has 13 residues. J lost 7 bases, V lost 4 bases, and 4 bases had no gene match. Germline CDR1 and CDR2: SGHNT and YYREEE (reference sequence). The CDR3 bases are TGTGCCAGCAGCATGGACAGGGGGGGTGGCTACACCTTC. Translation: CASSMDRGGGYTF.

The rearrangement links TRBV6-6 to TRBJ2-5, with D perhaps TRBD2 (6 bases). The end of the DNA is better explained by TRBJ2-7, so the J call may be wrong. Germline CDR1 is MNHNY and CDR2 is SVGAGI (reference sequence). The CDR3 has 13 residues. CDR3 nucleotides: TGTGCCAGCAGTTGGGGGGAAAGTAACGAGCAGTACTTC. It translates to CASSWGESNEQYF.

The DNA of the CDR3 is TGTGCCAGCAGCGGGAGGAGGCCGGGACAGAGTAGGGGGGAGCAGTACTTC. Residues: CASSGRRPGQSRGEQYF. The chain joins TRBV11-2 to TRBJ2-7; weak D call: TRBD1 (7 bases). Trimming removed 5 bases at V and 7 bases at J, with 27 bases between. CDR1 is SGHAT, CDR2 FQNNGV, per germline. CDR3 length: 17 amino acids.

The CDR3: CASSESPPQGGLETQYF. CDR3 bases: TGTGCCAGCAGTGAATCCCCCCCGCAGGGAGGCTTGGAGACCCAGTACTTC. The chain is built from TRBV6-1 and TRBJ2-5; a possible D gene is TRBD2 (6 bases). CDR1 and CDR2 (germline): MNHNS, SASEGT. CDR3 length: 17 amino acids. V lost 2 bases to trimming and J lost 5 bases, with 21 bases between them.